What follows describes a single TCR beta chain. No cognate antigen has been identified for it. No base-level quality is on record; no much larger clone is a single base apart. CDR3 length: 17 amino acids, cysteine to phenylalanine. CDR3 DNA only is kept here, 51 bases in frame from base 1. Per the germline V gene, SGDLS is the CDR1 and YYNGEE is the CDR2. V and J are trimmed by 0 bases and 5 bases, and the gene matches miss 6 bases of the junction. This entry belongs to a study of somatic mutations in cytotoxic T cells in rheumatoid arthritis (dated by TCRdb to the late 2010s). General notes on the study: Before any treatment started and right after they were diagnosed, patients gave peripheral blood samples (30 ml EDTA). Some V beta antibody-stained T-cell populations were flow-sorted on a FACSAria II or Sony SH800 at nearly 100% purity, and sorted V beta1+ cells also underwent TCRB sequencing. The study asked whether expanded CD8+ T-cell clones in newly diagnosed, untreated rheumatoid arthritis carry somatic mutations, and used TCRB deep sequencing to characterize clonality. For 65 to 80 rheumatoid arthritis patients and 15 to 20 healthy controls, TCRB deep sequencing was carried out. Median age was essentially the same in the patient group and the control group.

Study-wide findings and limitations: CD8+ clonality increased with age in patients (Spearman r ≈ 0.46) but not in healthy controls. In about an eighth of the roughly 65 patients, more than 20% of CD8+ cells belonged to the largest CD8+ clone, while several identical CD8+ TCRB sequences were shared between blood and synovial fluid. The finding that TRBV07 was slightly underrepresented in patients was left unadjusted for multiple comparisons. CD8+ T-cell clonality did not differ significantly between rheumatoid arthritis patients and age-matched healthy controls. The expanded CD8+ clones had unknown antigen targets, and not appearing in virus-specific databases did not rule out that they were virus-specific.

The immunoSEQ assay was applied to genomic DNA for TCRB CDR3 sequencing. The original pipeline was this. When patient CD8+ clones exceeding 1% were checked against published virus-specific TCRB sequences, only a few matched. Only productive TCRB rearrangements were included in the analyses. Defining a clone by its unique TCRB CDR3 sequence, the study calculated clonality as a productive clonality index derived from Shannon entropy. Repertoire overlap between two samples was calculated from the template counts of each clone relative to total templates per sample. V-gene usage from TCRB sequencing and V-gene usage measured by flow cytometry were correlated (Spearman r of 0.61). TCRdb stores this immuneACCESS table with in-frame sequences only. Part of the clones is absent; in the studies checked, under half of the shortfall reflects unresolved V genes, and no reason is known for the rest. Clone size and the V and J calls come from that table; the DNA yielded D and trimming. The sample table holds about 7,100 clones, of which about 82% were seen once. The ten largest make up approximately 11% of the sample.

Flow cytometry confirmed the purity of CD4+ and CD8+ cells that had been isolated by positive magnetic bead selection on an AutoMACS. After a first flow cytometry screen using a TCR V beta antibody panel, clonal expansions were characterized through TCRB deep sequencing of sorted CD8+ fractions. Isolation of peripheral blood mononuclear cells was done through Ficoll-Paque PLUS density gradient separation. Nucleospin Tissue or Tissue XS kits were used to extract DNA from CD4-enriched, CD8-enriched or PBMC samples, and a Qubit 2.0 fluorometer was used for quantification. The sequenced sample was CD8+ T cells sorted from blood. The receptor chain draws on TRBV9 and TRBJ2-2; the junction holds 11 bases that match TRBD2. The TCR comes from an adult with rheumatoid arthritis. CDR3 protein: CASSVGIAGGNTGELFF. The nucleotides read TGTGCCAGCAGCGTAGGAATAGCGGGGGGGAATACCGGGGAGCTGTTTTTT. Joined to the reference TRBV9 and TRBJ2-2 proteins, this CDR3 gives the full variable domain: DSGVTQTPKHLITATGQRVTLRCSPRSGDLSVYWYQQSLDQGLQFLIQYYNGEERAKGNILERFSAQQFPDLHSELNLSSLELGDSALYFCASSVGIAGGNTGELFFGEGSRLTVL.